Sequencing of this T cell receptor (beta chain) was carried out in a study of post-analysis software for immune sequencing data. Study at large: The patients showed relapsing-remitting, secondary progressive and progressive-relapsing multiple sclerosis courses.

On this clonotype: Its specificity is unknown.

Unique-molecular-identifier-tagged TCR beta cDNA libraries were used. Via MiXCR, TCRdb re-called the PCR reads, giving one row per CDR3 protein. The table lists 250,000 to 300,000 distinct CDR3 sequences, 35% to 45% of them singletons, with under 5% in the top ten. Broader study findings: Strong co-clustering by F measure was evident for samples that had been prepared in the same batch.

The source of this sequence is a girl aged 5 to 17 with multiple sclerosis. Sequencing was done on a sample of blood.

CDR3 DNA sequence: TGCAGCGTTGAAGAGGGAGGGTATGGCTACACCTTC. Amino acid sequence: CSVEEGGYGYTF. The chain joins TRBV29-1 to TRBJ1-2; D is uncertain. The germline V and J ends were trimmed by 0 bases and 5 bases, with 7 bases remaining between them. Germline V lookup: CDR1 SQVTM, CDR2 ANQGSEA. There are 12 residues in the CDR3. The variable domain in full, completed from reference TRBV29-1 and TRBJ1-2, reads SAVISQKPSRDICQRGTSLTIQCQVDSQVTMMFWYRQQPGQSLTLIATANQGSEATYESGFVIDKFPISRPNLTFSTLTVSNMSPEDSSIYLCSVEEGGYGYTFGSGTRLTVV.